The TCR beta chain under discussion was sequenced for a study of blood T cell repertoires in COVID-19. Study at large: T cells, B-cell-depleted T cells, or PBMCs provided the cDNA or gDNA that served as material.

Per the authors' pipeline: Scientists estimated how many nucleated cells there were by amplifying reference gene primers. TCRdb keeps only in-frame clones here, not all; method: immunoSEQ multiplex PCR. From that table come the V and J calls and clone size; the DNA was used to work out D and trimming. Of roughly 30,000 clones in the sample, 87% were seen once. Per the germline V gene, CDR1 is PRHDT and CDR2 is FYEKMQ (reference sequence). Trimming removed 5 bases from V and 2 bases from J, with 14 bases in between. This CDR3 has 15 amino acids. This TCR was sampled from a human donor in a cohort sampled during active COVID-19. Sequencing used peripheral blood. This chain connects TRBV13 to TRBJ2-3; D may be TRBD1 (6 bases). CDR3 region: CASSPSGQYTDTQYF. The DNA of the CDR3 is TGTGCCAGCAGCCCCTCGGGACAATACACAGATACGCAGTATTTT.